The sequence of this TCR beta chain was determined in a study of radiotherapy plus CTLA-4 blockade in lung cancer (dated by TCRdb to about 2018). About the full investigation: Among the enrolled patients, about 19% had an objective response, and 31% reached disease control. The paper as a whole reports these results and caveats: Early dynamic changes in blood T cell clones, together with increased serum interferon-beta after radiation, were reported as the strongest predictors of response. After treatment with radiotherapy and ipilimumab, TCR clones that originated in tumors expanded in peripheral blood.

The study evaluated CTLA-4 blockade (ipilimumab) given together with focal radiation therapy in patients who had chemo-refractory metastatic non-small-cell lung cancer. From a lookup of the germline V gene (reference sequence), CDR1 and CDR2 are SEHNR and FQNEAQ. The CDR3 covers 15 residues, taking in both the cysteine and the phenylalanine. CDR3 DNA is the only sequence kept; it has 45 bases, read in frame from the first base. For this chain, trimming is 5 bases at the V end and 3 bases at the J end, and the number of junction bases without a gene match is 7. On this clone itself: The antigen it binds to is not known. Per-base quality was not reported, and no clone a single base away is much larger than it.

The library relied on the immunoSEQ multiplex PCR assay. TCRdb mirrors the immuneACCESS table, restricted to in-frame sequences. Some clones are absent from its copies; in checked studies, under half trace to an unresolved V gene, and the reason for the others is unknown. The sample includes just over 60,000 clones, with roughly 80% observed a single time. The top ten hold 3.5% to 4.5% of the sample. Specimen: peripheral blood, collected from a patient treated with radiotherapy plus ipilimumab. The sequence links TRBV7-9 to TRBJ2-7, and TRBD2 matches 10 of the central bases. This sequence originates from a human donor with non-small cell lung cancer who had a complete response to radiotherapy plus ipilimumab. CDR3 reads: CASSPRLAGNYEQYF. The nucleotide sequence is given as TGTGCCAGCAGCCCAAGACTAGCGGGTAACTACGAGCAGTACTTC.